Listed below are T cell receptor beta chains from one sample, sequenced in a study of beta chain features in type 1 diabetes. Here immunoSEQ multiplex PCR was the method, and the copy in TCRdb shows in-frame clones only, minus some. The repertoire holds about 150,000 clones, around 8.5% seen once, with about 0.6% in the top ten. The sequencing input was central memory CD4+ T cells from blood. These receptor sequences come from a man younger than 30 in good health. CDR3s include the opening cysteine and the closing phenylalanine or tryptophan. The D gene is left open where the match is weak. Size is omitted from some rows. Given values are once, few, many or a class for expanded clones.

TRBD1 | TRBJ2-3 | - | TRBV18 | TGTGCCAGCTCACACGACAGGGACACAGATACGCAGTATTTT | CASSHDRDTDTQYF
TRBD1 | TRBJ1-1 | - | TRBV7-2 | TGTGCCAGCAGCCGACAGGGCAAGGGCACTGAAGCTTTCTTT | CASSRQGKGTEAFF
TRBD1 | TRBJ1-3 | - | TRBV9 | TGTGCCAGCACATCCAGGACAGGGACAGATGGAAACACCATATATTTT | CASTSRTGTDGNTIYF
- | TRBJ2-5 | few | TRBV7-2 | TGTGCCAGCAGCTTCGGGACGAGGGGGGAGACCCAGTACTTC | CASSFGTRGETQYF
TRBD1 | TRBJ1-1 | - | TRBV15 | TGTGCCACCAGCGGCCGGGACAGGGTGGCAACTGAAGCTTTCTTT | CATSGRDRVATEAFF
- | TRBJ1-2 | - | TRBV28 | TGTGCCAGCAGTTGGGCAGCCACTCTTCAACTGGGCTACACCTTC | CASSWAATLQLGYTF
- | TRBJ2-2 | few | TRBV7-3 | TGTGCCAGCAGCTTAAGGTCGGAGGCCAACCCCCTCACCGGGGAGCTGTTTTTT | CASSLRSEANPLTGELFF
TRBD2 | TRBJ2-3 | many | TRBV19 | TGTGCCAGCAGACTAGCGGGAGATACGCAGTATTTT | CASRLAGDTQYF
TRBD1 | TRBJ1-2 | few | TRBV6-6 | TGTGCCAGCAGTAGACCGACAGGGGCCGTGGATGGCTACACCTTC | CASSRPTGAVDGYTF
- | TRBJ1-5 | - | TRBV15 | TGTGCCACCAGCAGAGATCACACAGGCAATCAGCCCCAGCATTTT | CATSRDHTGNQPQHF
- | TRBJ1-4 | - | TRBV28 | TGTGCCAGCCGCCGACAGGTCCAAAATGAAAAACTGTTTTTT | CASRRQVQNEKLFF
TRBD1 | TRBJ1-2 | - | TRBV6-4 | TGTGCCAGCAGTGACTGGGGACAGGGAGGCTACACCTTC | CASSDWGQGGYTF
TRBD1 | TRBJ1-2 | - | TRBV29-1 | TGCAGCGTTGAAATTACAGGGGGCGGCTATGGCTACACCTTC | CSVEITGGGYGYTF
TRBD2 | TRBJ2-3 | - | TRBV18 | TGTGCCAGCTCACTCAATCTAGCGGGAGATGGCACAGATACGCAGTATTTT | CASSLNLAGDGTDTQYF
- | TRBJ1-5 | few | TRBV2 | TGTGCCAGCAGTGAAGTAACAGGGACTCAGCCCCAGCATTTT | CASSEVTGTQPQHF
- | TRBJ1-1 | few | TRBV7-8 | TGTGCCAGCAGCCCTCCAGGGACACCGGCGAACACTGAAGCTTTCTTT | CASSPPGTPANTEAFF
- | TRBJ1-1 | few | TRBV27 | TGTGCCAGCAGTTTGTCTCGGGGAGGAGGGACCACTGAAGCTTTCTTT | CASSLSRGGGTTEAFF
TRBD2 | TRBJ2-3 | few | TRBV5-4 | TGTGCCAGCAGCTTGTTGACTAGCGGGGCGGGAGTATCAGATACGCAGTATTTT | CASSLLTSGAGVSDTQYF
TRBD1 | TRBJ1-4 | many | TRBV7-2 | TGTGCCAGCAGCTTAGTCCGGGACAGTACTGAAAAACTGTTTTTT | CASSLVRDSTEKLFF
- | TRBJ1-2 | few | TRBV6-5 | TGTGCCAGCAGTTACAGTGTCAGGGGAAATCTCTACACCTTC | CASSYSVRGNLYTF
TRBD2 | TRBJ2-1 | - | TRBV4-2 | TGTGCCAGCAGTCGCGGGATAGCGGGGCGCAATGAGCAGTTCTTC | CASSRGIAGRNEQFF
TRBD1 | TRBJ2-7 | few | TRBV5-4 | TGTGCCAGCAGCTTGCGACAGGGGGGCTCCTACGAGCAGTACTTC | CASSLRQGGSYEQYF
TRBD1 | TRBJ2-7 | - | TRBV15 | TGTGCCACCAGCAGCGATGACAGGGTTATCTACGAGCAGTACTTC | CATSSDDRVIYEQYF
TRBD2 | TRBJ2-3 | - | TRBV7-2 | TGTGCCAGCAGCTTTAGCGGGGGAGCAGATACGCAGTATTTT | CASSFSGGADTQYF
- | TRBJ2-5 | many | TRBV10-3 | TGTGCCATCAGTGGCGGGGAGACCCAGTACTTC | CAISGGETQYF
- | TRBJ2-3 | - | TRBV7-3 | TGTGCCAGCAGCCTCGACAGGTACACAGATACGCAGTATTTT | CASSLDRYTDTQYF
TRBD2 | TRBJ2-3 | - | TRBV9 | TGTGCCAGCAGCCCTCAGCGGGGGGGCGCGGATACGCAGTATTTT | CASSPQRGGADTQYF
TRBD2 | TRBJ2-3 | - | TRBV5-1 | TGCGCCAGCAGCTGGGCGGGGGGAACGACAGATACGCAGTATTTT | CASSWAGGTTDTQYF
- | TRBJ2-3 | few | TRBV2 | TGTGCCAGGGGGGGGCCAATTTCAGATACGCAGTATTTT | CARGGPISDTQYF
TRBD2 | TRBJ2-1 | once | TRBV6-5 | TGTGCCAGCAGTTACTCCATGGGAGCGGGGTTTTATGAGCAGTTCTTC | CASSYSMGAGFYEQFF
TRBD1 | TRBJ1-2 | few | TRBV25-1 | TGTGCCAGCAGTGGGTGGGGACAGGGTTTTTATGGCTACACCTTC | CASSGWGQGFYGYTF
TRBD1 | TRBJ2-2 | few | TRBV11-1 | TGTGCCAGCAGCTTAGTAGGGACAGGGGCAACTTGGGAGCTGTTTTTT | CASSLVGTGATWELFF
- | TRBJ1-1 | - | TRBV30 | TGTGCCTGGAGTGCATCATGGAACACTGAAGCTTTCTTT | CAWSASWNTEAFF
- | TRBJ2-5 | many | TRBV28 | TGTGCCAGCAGTCCTATAGGACGGGATGGAGAGACCCAGTACTTC | CASSPIGRDGETQYF